Presented here are 9 T cell receptor beta chains from one specimen sequenced in a study of cytomegalovirus exposure and HLA in healthy donors. PCR primers comprised 60 Vbeta and 13 Jbeta primers. The assay was immunoSEQ multiplex PCR, and TCRdb's table has in-frame clones only and misses some. The sample shows roughly 130,000 clones, approximately 79% of them seen only once. Material: PBMCs. The receptors were gathered from a woman in her fifties or sixties in good health and CMV-seropositive.

The rearrangement joins TRBV28 to TRBJ1-2; D is perhaps TRBD1 (5 bases). The germline CDR1 and CDR2 sequences are MDHEN and SYDVKM. The CDR3 totals 19 residues. The V gene lost 6 bases and the J gene lost 5 bases, with 31 bases spanning the gap. CDR3 in amino acids: CASSPVVGGGLSLQYGYTF. The CDR3 region has the DNA TGTGCCAGCAGCCCAGTCGTCGGCGGGGGTCTCTCTCTCCAGTATGGCTACACCTTC.

The chain joins TRBV6-5 to TRBJ1-2; 7 bases line up with TRBD1. Germline CDR1 reads MNHEY; CDR2 reads SVGAGI. There are 14 residues in the CDR3. Trimming cost V 5 bases and J 4 bases; bases outside gene matches: 7. CDR3 in amino acids: CASSPRQGVYGYTF. CDR3 sequence (DNA): TGTGCCAGCAGTCCCAGGCAGGGGGTCTATGGCTACACCTTC.

The V gene is TRBV19, the J gene TRBJ1-6; 7 bases are shared with TRBD1. Germline values: CDR1 LNHDA, CDR2 SQIVND (reference sequence). V lost 10 bases and J lost 5; bases outside the gene matches: 11. This CDR3 spans 15 amino acids. CDR3 region: CATHNRGVDNSPLHF. CDR3 nucleotide sequence: TGTGCCACCCACAACAGGGGCGTGGATAATTCACCCCTCCACTTT.

The V and J genes are TRBV5-5 and TRBJ2-2; D call uncertain. There are 15 residues in the CDR3. Germline lookup yields CDR1 SGHKS and CDR2 YYEKEE (reference sequence). Deletions cut 0 bases from V and 3 bases from J, with 9 bases between. The CDR3 region has the DNA TGTGCCAGCAGCTTGGTGTCTACCTACACCGGGGAGCTGTTTTTT. It encodes CASSLVSTYTGELFF.

This clone was seen a handful of times. The chain links TRBV20-1 to TRBJ1-1; weak D call: TRBD1 (5 bases). Germline V gene sequence: CDR1 DFQATT, CDR2 SNEGSKA (reference sequence). This CDR3 region has 11 residues. Trimming left V 4 bases short and J 8 bases short, with 11 bases between. The CDR3 coding sequence is TGCAGTGCTACCGGACACATAGAAGCTTTCTTT. Translating gives CSATGHIEAFF.

This sequence joins TRBV9 and TRBJ2-7, with 7 bases lining up with TRBD1. The CDR3 is 14 residues long. CDR1 is SGDLS, CDR2 YYNGEE, per germline. J gave up 2 bases and V 1 base, and 3 bases lay outside the gene matches. The CDR3 loop is CASSVQGVPYEQYF. The CDR3 nucleotides are TGTGCCAGCAGCGTACAGGGGGTGCCCTACGAGCAGTACTTC.

The chain has TRBV11-3 and TRBJ2-2; D gene unclear. Trimming cost V 3 bases and J 2 bases, with 4 bases left between them. The CDR3 is made up of 13 amino acids. Germline CDR1 SGHNT, CDR2 YENEEA. The CDR3 here is CASSFTNTGELFF. The CDR3 DNA reads TGTGCCAGCAGCTTTACTAACACCGGGGAGCTGTTTTTT.

V gene TRBV6-5 combines with J gene TRBJ1-2; 9 positions agree with TRBD1. The CDR3 runs 13 residues. Germline CDR1 MNHEY, CDR2 SVGAGI. Germline trimming cut 6 bases from V and 5 bases from J; bases unmatched to any gene: 4. The CDR3 region is CASRLQGAYGYTF. CDR3 DNA: TGTGCCAGCAGATTACAGGGGGCGTATGGCTACACCTTC.

This chain links TRBV7-3 with TRBJ2-3, with TRBD2 identical over 10 bases. Trimming removed 5 bases from V and 6 bases from J; junction bases left unmatched: 11. CDR3 length equals 16 residues. The germline V gene encodes CDR1 SGHTA and CDR2 FQGTGA. The CDR3 nucleotides are TGTGCCAGCAGCCTGGTAGCGGGGGGCCTATCGGATACGCAGTATTTT. It translates to CASSLVAGGLSDTQYF. Full variable domain (outside the CDR3, taken from reference TRBV7-3 and TRBJ2-3): GAGVSQTPSNKVTEKGKYVELRCDPISGHTALYWYRQSLGQGPEFLIYFQGTGAADDSGLPNDRFFAVRPEGSVSTLKIQRTERGDSAVYLCASSLVAGGLSDTQYFGPGTRLTVL.